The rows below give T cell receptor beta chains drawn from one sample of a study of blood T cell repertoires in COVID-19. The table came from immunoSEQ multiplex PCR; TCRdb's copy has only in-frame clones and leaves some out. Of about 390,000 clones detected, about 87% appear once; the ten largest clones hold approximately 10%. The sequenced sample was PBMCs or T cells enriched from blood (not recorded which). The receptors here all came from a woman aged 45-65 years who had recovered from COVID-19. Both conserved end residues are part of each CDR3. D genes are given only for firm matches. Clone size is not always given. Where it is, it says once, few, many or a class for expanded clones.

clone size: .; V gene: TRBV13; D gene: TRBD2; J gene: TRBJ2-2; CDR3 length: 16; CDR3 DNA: TGTGCCAGCAGTTCACTAGCGGGGGGCGGGACCGGGGAGCTGTTTTTT; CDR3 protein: CASSSLAGGGTGELFF
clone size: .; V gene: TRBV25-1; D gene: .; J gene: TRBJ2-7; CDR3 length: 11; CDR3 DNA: TGTGCCAGCAGTCTAAACTACGAGCAGTACTTC; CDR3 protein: CASSLNYEQYF
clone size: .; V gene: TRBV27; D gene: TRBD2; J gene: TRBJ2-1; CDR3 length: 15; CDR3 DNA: TGTGCCAGCAGTGGTCGGCGGGGGGTGGTCAATGAGCAGTTCTTC; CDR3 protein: CASSGRRGVVNEQFF
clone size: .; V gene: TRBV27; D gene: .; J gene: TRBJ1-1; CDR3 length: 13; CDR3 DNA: TGTGCCAGCAGTTTTCCAGGGGCCACTGAAGCTTTCTTT; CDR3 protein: CASSFPGATEAFF
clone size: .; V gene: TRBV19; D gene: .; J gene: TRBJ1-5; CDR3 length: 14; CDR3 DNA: TGTGCCAGTAGTACAGGGGTCAGCAATCAGCCCCAGCATTTT; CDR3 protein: CASSTGVSNQPQHF
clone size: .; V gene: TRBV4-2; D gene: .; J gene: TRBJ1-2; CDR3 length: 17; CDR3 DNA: TGTGCCAGCAGCCAAGATAGAGGGTCCGGAGCTAACTATGGCTACACCTTC; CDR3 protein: CASSQDRGSGANYGYTF
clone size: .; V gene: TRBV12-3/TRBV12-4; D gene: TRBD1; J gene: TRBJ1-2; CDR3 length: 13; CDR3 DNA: TGTGCCAGCAGTCCCGGGACAGCCAATGGCTACACCTTC; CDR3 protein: CASSPGTANGYTF
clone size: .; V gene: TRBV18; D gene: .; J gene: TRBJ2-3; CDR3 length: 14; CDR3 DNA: TGTGCCAGCTCACCACCGGAGACAGCACAACAGCAGTATTTT; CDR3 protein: CASSPPETAQQQYF
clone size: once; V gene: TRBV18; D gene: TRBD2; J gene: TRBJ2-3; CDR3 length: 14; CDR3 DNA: TGTGCCAGCTCATTTAGCGGGGGGGCAGATACGCAGTATTTT; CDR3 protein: CASSFSGGADTQYF
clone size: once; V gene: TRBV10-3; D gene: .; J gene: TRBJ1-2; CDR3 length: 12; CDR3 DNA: TGTGCCATCACTCGGGGGAGCTATGGCTACACCTTC; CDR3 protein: CAITRGSYGYTF
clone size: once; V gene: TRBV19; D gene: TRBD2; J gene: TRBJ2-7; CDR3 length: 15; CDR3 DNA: TGTGCCAGTAGTAGTTGGCTAGCGGGGTCCTACGAGCAGTACTTC; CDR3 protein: CASSSWLAGSYEQYF
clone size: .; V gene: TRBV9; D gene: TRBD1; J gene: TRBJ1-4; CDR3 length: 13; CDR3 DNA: TGTGCCAGCGTTCAGGGGGTACGAGAAAAACTGTTTTTT; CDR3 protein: CASVQGVREKLFF
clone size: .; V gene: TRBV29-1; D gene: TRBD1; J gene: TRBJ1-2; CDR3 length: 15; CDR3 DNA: TGCAGCGTCGAACATTTGACAGGGCGGTTATATGGCTACACCTTC; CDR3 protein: CSVEHLTGRLYGYTF
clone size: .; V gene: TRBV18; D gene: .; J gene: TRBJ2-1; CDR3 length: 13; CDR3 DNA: TGTGCCAGCTCACCAGACAGGCACAATGAGCAGTTCTTC; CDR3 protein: CASSPDRHNEQFF
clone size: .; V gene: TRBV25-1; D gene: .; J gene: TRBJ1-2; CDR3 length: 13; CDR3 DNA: TGTGCCTCCCGATCGGTCCAGGGCCCTGGCTACACCTTC; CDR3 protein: CASRSVQGPGYTF
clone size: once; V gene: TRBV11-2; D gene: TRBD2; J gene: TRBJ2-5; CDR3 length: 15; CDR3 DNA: TGTGCCAGCAGCTTAGACGCTAGCGGGGGAAAGACCCAGTACTTC; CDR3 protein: CASSLDASGGKTQYF
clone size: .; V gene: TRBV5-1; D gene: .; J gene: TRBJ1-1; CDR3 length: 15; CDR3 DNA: TGCGCCAGCAGCTTGGCCGGGCAGGGTAGGGATGAAGCTTTCTTT; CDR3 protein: CASSLAGQGRDEAFF
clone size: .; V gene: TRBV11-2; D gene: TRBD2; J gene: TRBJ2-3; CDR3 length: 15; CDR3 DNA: TGTGCCAGCAGCATAAGCGGGGGTAGCACAGATACGCAGTATTTT; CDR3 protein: CASSISGGSTDTQYF
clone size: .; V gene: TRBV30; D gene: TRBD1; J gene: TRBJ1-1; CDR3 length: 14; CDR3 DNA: TGTGCCTGGAGCCGGACAGGGGGCATCACTGAAGCTTTCTTT; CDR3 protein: CAWSRTGGITEAFF
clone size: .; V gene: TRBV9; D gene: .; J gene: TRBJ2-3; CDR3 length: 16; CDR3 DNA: TGTGCCAGCAGCCAAAGCGGCCGGGGAGGCACAGATACGCAGTATTTT; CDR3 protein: CASSQSGRGGTDTQYF
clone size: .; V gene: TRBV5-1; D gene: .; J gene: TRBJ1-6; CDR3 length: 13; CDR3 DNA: TGCGCCAGCAGCTTCAACGGAGGTTCACCCCTCCACTTT; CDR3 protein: CASSFNGGSPLHF
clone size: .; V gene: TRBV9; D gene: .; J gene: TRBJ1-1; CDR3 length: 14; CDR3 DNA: TGTGCCAGCAGCGTAGACCCCTTTGAGACTGAAGCTTTCTTT; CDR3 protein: CASSVDPFETEAFF
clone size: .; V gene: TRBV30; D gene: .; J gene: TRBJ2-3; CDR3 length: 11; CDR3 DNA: TGTGCCTGGTCCCCGAGGGATACGCAGTATTTT; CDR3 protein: CAWSPRDTQYF
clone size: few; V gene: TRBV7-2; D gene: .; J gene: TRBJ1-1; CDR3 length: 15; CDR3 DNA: TGTGCCAGCAGCTTAGGAGTTTGGGCGAACACTGAAGCTTTCTTT; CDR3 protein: CASSLGVWANTEAFF
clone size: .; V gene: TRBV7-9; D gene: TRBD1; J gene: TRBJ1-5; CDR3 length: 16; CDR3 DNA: TGTGCCAGCAGGTCGTACAGGGGGACGGCGTGTCAGCCCCAGCATTTT; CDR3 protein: CASRSYRGTACQPQHF
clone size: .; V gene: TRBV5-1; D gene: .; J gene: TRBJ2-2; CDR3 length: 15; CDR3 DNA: TGCGCCAGCAGCCCGACAGCGAAAGGGGCCGGGGAGCTGTTTTTT; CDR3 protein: CASSPTAKGAGELFF
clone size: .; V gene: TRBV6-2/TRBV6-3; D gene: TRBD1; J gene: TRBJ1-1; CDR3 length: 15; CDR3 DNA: TGTGCCAGCAGTACCCCAAACAGGGGGGGGACTGAAGCTTTCTTT; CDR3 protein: CASSTPNRGGTEAFF
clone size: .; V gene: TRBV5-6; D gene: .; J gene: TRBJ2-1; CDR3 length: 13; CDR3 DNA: TGTGCCAGCAGCTTAACTAACATGGGTGAGCAGTTCTTC; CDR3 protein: CASSLTNMGEQFF
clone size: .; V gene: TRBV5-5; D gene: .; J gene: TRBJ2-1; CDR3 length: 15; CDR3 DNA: TGTGCCAGCAGCCCTTCTGGGAGCTCCTACAATGAGCAGTTCTTC; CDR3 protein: CASSPSGSSYNEQFF
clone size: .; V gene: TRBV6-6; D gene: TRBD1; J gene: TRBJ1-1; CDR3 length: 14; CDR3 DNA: TGTGCCAGCAGTCGACAGGGGTTAAACACTGAAGCTTTCTTT; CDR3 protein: CASSRQGLNTEAFF
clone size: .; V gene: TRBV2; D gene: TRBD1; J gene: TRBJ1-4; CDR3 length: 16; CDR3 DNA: TGTGCCAGCAGGATTGACAGGGCGCGGACTAATGAAAAACTGTTTTTT; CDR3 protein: CASRIDRARTNEKLFF
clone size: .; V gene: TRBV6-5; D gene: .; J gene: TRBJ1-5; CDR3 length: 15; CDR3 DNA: TGTGCCAGCAGCGCAGGGGCGAACGGCAATCAGCCCCAGCATTTT; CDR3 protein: CASSAGANGNQPQHF
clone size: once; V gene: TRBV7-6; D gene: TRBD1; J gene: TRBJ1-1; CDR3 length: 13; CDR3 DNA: TGTGCCAGCAGCTTAGGGACAGGGGCTGAAGCTTTCTTT; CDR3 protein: CASSLGTGAEAFF
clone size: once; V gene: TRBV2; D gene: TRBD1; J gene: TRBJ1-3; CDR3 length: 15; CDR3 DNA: TGTGCCAGCAGACCTGACAGGGAAACTGGAAACACCATATATTTT; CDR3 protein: CASRPDRETGNTIYF
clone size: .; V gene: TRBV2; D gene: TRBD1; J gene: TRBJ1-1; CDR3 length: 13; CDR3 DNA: TGTGCCAGCAGTGACTGGACAGGGGCTGAAGCTTTCTTT; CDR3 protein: CASSDWTGAEAFF
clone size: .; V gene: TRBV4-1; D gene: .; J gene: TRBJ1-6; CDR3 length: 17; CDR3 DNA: TGCGCCAGCAGCCAGGAGGGCCGGGGGGCCTATAATTCACCCCTCCACTTT; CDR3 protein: CASSQEGRGAYNSPLHF
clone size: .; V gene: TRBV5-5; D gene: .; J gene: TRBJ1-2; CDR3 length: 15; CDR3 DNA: TGTGCCAGCAGCCCAGGGACTGATCCCTACTATGGCTACACCTTC; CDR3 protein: CASSPGTDPYYGYTF
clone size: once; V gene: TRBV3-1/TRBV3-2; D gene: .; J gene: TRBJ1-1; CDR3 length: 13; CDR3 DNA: TGTGCCAGCAGCCAAGAGGGAGTGGGTGAAGCTTTCTTT; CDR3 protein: CASSQEGVGEAFF
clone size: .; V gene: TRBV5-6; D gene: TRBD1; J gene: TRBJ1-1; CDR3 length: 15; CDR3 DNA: TGTGCCAGCAGCTTGCCGACAGGGTGGGCCACTGAAGCTTTCTTT; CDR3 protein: CASSLPTGWATEAFF
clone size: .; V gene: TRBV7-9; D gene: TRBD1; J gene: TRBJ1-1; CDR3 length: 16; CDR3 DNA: TGTGCCAGCAGCTCCGGGACAGGGGGCTTGGACACTGAAGCTTTCTTT; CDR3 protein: CASSSGTGGLDTEAFF
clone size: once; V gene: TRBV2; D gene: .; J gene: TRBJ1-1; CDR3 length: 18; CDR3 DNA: TGTGCCAGCATGATGGGGGCACTCATGGGGCTCATGAACACTGAAGCTTTCTTT; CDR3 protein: CASMMGALMGLMNTEAFF
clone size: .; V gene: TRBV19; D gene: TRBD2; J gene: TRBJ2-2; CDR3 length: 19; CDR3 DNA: TGTGCCAGTAGTATAAGGACTAGCGGGGGGTTCGCGAACACCGGGGAGCTGTTTTTT; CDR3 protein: CASSIRTSGGFANTGELFF
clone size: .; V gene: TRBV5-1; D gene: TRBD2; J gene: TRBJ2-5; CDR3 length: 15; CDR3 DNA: TGCGCCAGCAGCGGAACCGGGACTAGAGGGGAGACCCAGTACTTC; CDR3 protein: CASSGTGTRGETQYF
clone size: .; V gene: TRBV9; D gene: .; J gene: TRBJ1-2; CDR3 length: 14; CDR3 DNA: TGTGCCAGCAGCCCGTATACGGGGAGGGATGGCTACACCTTC; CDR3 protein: CASSPYTGRDGYTF
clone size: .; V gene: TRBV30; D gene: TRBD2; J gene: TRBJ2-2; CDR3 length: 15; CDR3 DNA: TGTGCCTGGAGGGTGGGGACTATAAACACCGGGGAGCTGTTTTTT; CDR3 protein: CAWRVGTINTGELFF
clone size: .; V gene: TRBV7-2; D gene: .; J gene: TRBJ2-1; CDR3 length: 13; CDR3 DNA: TGTGCCAGCAGCACTGTCTGGTACAATGAGCAGTTCTTC; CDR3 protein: CASSTVWYNEQFF
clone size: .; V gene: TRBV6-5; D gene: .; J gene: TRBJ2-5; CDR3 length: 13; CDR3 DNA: TGTGCCAGCTGCAGGGTGAGGCAAGAGACCCAGTACTTC; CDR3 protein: CASCRVRQETQYF
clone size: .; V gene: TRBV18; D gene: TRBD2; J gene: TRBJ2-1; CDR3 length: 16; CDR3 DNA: TGTGCCAGCTCACCACCGACCCTAGCGGGGTACAATGAGCAGTTCTTC; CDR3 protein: CASSPPTLAGYNEQFF